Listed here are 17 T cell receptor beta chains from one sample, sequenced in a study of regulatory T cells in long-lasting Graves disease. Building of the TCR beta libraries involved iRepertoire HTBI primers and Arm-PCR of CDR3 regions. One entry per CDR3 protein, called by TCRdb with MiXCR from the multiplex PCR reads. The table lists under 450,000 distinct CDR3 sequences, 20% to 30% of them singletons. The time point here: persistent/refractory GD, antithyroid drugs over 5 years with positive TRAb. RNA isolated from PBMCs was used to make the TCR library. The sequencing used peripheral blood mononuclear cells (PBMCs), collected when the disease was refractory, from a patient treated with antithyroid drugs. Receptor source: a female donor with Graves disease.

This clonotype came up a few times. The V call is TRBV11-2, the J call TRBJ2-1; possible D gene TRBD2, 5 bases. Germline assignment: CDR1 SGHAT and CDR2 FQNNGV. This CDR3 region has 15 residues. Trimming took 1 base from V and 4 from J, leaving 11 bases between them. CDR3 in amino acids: CASSLGLGGYNEQFF. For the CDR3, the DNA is TGTGCCAGCAGCTTAGGGCTAGGCGGGTACAATGAGCAGTTCTTC.

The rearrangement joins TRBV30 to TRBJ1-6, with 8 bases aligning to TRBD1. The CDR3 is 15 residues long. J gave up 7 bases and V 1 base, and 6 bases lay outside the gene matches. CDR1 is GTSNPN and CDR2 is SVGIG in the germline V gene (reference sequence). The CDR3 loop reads CAWSDGAGGNSPLHF. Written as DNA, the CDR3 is TGTGCCTGGAGTGACGGGGCAGGGGGCAATTCACCCCTCCACTTT.

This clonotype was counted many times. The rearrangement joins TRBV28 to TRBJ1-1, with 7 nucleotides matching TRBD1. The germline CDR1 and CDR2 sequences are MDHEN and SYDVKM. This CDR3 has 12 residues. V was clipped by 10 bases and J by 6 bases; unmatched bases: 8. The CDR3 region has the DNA TGTGCCACATATGACAGGGCGGCTGAAGCTTTCTTT. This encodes CATYDRAAEAFF.

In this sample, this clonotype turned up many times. The CDR3 DNA reads TGTGCCAGCAGTCCCAGCCGGTGGCAGGCCCGGACTAGCGGGAGGGTCAATGAGCAGTTCTTC. It is translated as CASSPSRWQARTSGRVNEQFF. V usage is TRBV12-3 or TRBV12-4 and J usage is TRBJ2-1; 15 nucleotides align to TRBD2. There are 21 residues in the CDR3. The V gene end was trimmed by 5 bases and the J gene end by 6 bases; junction bases not matched to a gene: 20.

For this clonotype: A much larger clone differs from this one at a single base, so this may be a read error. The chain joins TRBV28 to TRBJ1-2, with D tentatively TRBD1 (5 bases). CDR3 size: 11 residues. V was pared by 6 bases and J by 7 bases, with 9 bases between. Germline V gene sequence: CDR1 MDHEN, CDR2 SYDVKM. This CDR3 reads CASRPRAGYTF. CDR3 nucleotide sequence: TGTGCCAGCAGGCCCAGGGCTGGCTACACCTTC.

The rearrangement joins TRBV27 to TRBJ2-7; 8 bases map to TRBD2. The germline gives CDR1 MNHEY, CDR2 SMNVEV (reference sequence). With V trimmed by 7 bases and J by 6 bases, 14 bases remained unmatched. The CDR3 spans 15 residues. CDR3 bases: TGTGCCAGCACCCGAGAGCCCAGCGGGAGAGGCGAGCAGTACTTC. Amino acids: CASTREPSGRGEQYF.

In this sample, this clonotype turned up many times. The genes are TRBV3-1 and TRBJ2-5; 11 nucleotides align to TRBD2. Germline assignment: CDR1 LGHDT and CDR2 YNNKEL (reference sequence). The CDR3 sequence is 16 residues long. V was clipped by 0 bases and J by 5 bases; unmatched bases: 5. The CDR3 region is CASSQDQLAGVETQYF. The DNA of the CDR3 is TGTGCCAGCAGCCAAGATCAACTAGCGGGAGTGGAGACCCAGTACTTC.

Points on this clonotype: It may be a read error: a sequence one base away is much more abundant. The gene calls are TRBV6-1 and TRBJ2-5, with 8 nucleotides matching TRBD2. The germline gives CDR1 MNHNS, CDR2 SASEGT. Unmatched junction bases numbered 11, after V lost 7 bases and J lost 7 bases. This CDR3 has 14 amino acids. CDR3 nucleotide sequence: TGTGCCAGCACATACGGGAGGGCCCCAGGGACCCAGTACTTC. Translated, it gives CASTYGRAPGTQYF.

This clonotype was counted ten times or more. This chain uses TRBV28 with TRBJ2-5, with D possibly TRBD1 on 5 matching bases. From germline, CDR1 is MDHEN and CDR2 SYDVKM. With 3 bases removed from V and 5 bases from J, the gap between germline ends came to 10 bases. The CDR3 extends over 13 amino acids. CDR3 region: CASSFQGRETQYF. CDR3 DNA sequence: TGTGCCAGCAGTTTTCAGGGCCGGGAGACCCAGTACTTC.

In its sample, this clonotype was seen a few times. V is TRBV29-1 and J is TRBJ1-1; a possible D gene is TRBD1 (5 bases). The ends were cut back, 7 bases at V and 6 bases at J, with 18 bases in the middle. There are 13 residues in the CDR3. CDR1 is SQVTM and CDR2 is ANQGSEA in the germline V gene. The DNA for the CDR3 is TGCAGCGCCCCGGGGCCGATAAGCGCTGAAGCTTTCTTT. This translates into CSAPGPISAEAFF.

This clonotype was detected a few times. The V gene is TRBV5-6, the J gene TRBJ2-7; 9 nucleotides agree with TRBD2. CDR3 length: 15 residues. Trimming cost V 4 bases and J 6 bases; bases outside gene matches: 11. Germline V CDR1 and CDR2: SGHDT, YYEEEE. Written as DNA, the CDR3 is TGTGCCAGCAGCCTGGCCCTAGCGGGACATCGCGAGCAGTACTTC. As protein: CASSLALAGHREQYF.

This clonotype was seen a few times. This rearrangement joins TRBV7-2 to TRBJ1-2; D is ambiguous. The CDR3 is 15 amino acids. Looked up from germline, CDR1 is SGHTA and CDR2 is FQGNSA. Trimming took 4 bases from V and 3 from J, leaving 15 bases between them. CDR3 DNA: TGTGCCAGCAGCTCAATTGACAAGTTGCACTATGGCTACACCTTC. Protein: CASSSIDKLHYGYTF.

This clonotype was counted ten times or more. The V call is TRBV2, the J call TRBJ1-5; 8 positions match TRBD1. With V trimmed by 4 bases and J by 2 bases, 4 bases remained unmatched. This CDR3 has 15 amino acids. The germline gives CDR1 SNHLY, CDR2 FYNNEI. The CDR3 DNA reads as TGTGCCAGCAGTGTGATGGGACAGGGCAATCAGCCCCAGCATTTT. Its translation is CASSVMGQGNQPQHF.

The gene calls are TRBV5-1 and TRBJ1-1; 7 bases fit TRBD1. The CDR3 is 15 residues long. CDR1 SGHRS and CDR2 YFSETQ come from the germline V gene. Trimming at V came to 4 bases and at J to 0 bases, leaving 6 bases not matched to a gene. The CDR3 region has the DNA TGCGCCAGCAGCGTACAAGGGGGCCTGAACACTGAAGCTTTCTTT. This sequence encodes CASSVQGGLNTEAFF.

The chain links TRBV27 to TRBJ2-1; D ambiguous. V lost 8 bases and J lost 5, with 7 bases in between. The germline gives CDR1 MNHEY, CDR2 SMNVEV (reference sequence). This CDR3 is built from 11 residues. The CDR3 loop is CASGQNNEQFF. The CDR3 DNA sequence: TGTGCCAGCGGCCAGAACAATGAGCAGTTCTTC.

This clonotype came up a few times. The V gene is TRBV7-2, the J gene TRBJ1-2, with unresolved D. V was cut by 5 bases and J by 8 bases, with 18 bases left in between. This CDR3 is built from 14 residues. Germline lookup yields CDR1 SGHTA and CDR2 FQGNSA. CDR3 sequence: CASSGRRTLGGYTF. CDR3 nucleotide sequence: TGTGCCAGCAGCGGGCGAAGGACCCTGGGGGGCTACACCTTC.

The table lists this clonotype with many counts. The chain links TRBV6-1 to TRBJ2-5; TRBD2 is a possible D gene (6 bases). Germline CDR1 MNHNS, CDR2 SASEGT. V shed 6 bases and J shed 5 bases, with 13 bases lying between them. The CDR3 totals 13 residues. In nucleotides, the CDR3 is TGTGCCAGCAGCTCGGCGGGACGGGAGACCCAGTACTTC. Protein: CASSSAGRETQYF.